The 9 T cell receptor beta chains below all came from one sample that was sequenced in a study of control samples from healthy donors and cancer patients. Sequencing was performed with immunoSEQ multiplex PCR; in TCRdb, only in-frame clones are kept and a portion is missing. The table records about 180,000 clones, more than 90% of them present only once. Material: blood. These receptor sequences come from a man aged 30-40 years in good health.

The DNA for the CDR3 is TGTGCCAGCGGGCAGGGCATAGGCACTGAAGCTTTCTTT. It translates to CASGQGIGTEAFF. The chain joins TRBV2 to TRBJ1-1; a possible D gene is TRBD1 (5 bases). V was cut by 8 bases and J by 4 bases, with 14 bases left in between. The CDR3 covers 13 residues. Germline V gives CDR1 SNHLY, CDR2 FYNNEI.

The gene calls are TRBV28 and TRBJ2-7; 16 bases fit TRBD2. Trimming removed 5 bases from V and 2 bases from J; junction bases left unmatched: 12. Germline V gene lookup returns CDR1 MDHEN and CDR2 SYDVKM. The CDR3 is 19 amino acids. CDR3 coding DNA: TGTGCCAGCAGTCCTGGGACTAGCGGGAGGGCGAGACTACCCTACGAGCAGTACTTC. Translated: CASSPGTSGRARLPYEQYF.

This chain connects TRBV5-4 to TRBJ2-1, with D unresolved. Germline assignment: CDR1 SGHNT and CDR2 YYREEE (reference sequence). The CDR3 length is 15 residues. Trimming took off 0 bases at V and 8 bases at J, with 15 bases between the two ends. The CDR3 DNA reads TGTGCCAGCAGCTTGGAGGACGGACCTGGGGATGAGCAGTTCTTC. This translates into CASSLEDGPGDEQFF.

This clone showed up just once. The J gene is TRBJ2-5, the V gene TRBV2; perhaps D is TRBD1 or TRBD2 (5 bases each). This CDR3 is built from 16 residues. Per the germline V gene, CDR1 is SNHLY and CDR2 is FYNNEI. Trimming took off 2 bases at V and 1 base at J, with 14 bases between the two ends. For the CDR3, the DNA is TGTGCCAGCAGTGAAAGGTTGGGGGTCCTCCAAGAGACCCAGTACTTC. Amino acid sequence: CASSERLGVLQETQYF. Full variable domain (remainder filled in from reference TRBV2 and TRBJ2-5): EPEVTQTPSHQVTQMGQEVILRCVPISNHLYFYWYRQILGQKVEFLVSFYNNEISEKSEIFDDQFSVERPDGSNFTLKIRSTKLEDSAMYFCASSERLGVLQETQYFGPGTRLLVL.

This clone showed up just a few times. CDR3 DNA sequence: TGCGCCAGCAGCCCGACAGGGGCTCACGCTGAAGCTTTCTTT. It translates to CASSPTGAHAEAFF. This chain joins TRBV4-1 and TRBJ1-1, with 8 bases identical to TRBD1. Losses at the gene ends were 4 bases for V and 6 bases for J; bases not matched to a gene: 7. CDR3 length: 14 residues. Germline CDR1 MGHRA, CDR2 YSYEKL.

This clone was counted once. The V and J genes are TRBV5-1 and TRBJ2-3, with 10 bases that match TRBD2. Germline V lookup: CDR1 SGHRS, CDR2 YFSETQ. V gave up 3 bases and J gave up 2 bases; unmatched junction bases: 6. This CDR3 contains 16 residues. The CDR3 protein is CASSYLAGGLTDTQYF. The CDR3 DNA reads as TGCGCCAGCAGCTACTTAGCGGGGGGACTCACAGATACGCAGTATTTT.

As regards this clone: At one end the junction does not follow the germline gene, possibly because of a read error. As DNA, the CDR3 is TGTGCCAGCAGCTTTCCCGGGACAGTTACCTTC. Translating gives CASSFPGTVTF. This chain links TRBV5-6 with TRBJ2-7, with 7 nucleotides matching TRBD1. Germline V gives CDR1 SGHDT, CDR2 YYEEEE. There are 11 residues in the CDR3.

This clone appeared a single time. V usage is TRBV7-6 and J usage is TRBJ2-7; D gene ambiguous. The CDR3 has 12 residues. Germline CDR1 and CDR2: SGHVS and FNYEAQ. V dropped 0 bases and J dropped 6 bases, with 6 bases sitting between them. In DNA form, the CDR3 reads TGTGCCAGCAGCTTAGCGTCGGGCGAGCAGTACTTC. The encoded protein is CASSLASGEQYF.

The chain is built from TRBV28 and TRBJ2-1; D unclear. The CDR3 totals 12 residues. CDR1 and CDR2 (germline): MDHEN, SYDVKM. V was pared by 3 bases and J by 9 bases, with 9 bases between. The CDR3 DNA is TGTGCCAGCAGTTTGGCTTTGGTTGAGCAGTTCTTC. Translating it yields CASSLALVEQFF.